This is a list of T cell receptor beta chains from one sample in a study of beta chain features in type 1 diabetes. Profiled with immunoSEQ multiplex PCR; TCRdb holds only in-frame clones, not every one. The data contain about 320,000 clones, 14% of them singletons. The sequenced sample consisted of central memory CD4+ T cells from blood. These TCRs come from a man aged 30-40 years in good health. Each CDR3 is given with its conserved first and last residue. The D gene is left open where the match is weak. Clone size is shown for a subset of rows, as once, few, many or a class of expanded clone.

clone_size	j_call	v_call	d_call	cdr3_aa	cdr3_nt
few	TRBJ2-2	TRBV5-4	-	CASSLQKDGELFF	TGTGCCAGCAGCTTGCAAAAGGACGGGGAGCTGTTTTTT
-	TRBJ1-6	TRBV7-2	-	CASSKQGIRNSPLHF	TGTGCCAGCAGCAAACAGGGCATCCGTAATTCACCCCTCCACTTT
many	TRBJ1-3	TRBV19	-	CASSTHSSGNTIYF	TGTGCCAGCTCCACCCATAGCTCTGGAAACACCATATATTTT
-	TRBJ2-7	TRBV27	-	CASSPQQGWASYEQYF	TGTGCCAGCAGTCCGCAACAGGGATGGGCCTCCTACGAGCAGTACTTC
-	TRBJ1-5	TRBV6-1	-	CASSEAPAGSQPQHF	TGTGCCAGCAGTGAAGCCCCGGCAGGGAGTCAGCCCCAGCATTTT
-	TRBJ2-4	TRBV7-9	-	CASSLYGVAKNIQYF	TGTGCCAGCAGCTTATACGGAGTAGCCAAAAACATTCAGTACTTC
-	TRBJ1-1	TRBV4-3	-	CASSQVQGTTFF	TGCGCCAGCAGCCAAGTCCAGGGTACAACTTTCTTT
-	TRBJ2-3	TRBV28	TRBD2	CASSRSSGGMVDTQYF	TGTGCCAGCAGCCGTTCAAGCGGGGGGATGGTGGATACGCAGTATTTT
-	TRBJ2-7	TRBV5-8	TRBD1	CASSTRRQGAYEQYF	TGTGCCAGCAGCACAAGACGGCAGGGGGCTTACGAGCAGTACTTC
few	TRBJ1-2	TRBV30	TRBD1	CAWRGQGGGYTF	TGTGCCTGGAGGGGACAGGGTGGTGGCTACACCTTC
-	TRBJ1-1	TRBV5-4	TRBD1	CASSLSGGDKAFF	TGTGCCAGCAGCTTGTCAGGGGGTGATAAAGCTTTCTTT
-	TRBJ2-3	TRBV5-1	TRBD2	CASSDGGGPATDTQYF	TGCGCCAGCAGCGATGGCGGGGGGCCGGCCACAGATACGCAGTATTTT
few	TRBJ1-4	TRBV6-5	-	CASSYGRTGEKLFF	TGTGCCAGCAGTTACGGACGTACCGGAGAAAAACTGTTTTTT
few	TRBJ1-4	TRBV7-2	-	CASSAPGSLNEKLFF	TGTGCCAGCAGCGCACCGGGTAGCCTCAATGAAAAACTGTTTTTT
few	TRBJ1-5	TRBV7-2	-	CASSPGDRQPQHF	TGTGCCAGCAGCCCGGGGGACCGTCAGCCCCAGCATTTT
-	TRBJ1-1	TRBV6-6	TRBD1	CASSYDRALTPEAFF	TGTGCCAGCAGTTATGACAGGGCCCTCACTCCGGAAGCTTTCTTT
few	TRBJ1-1	TRBV27	-	CASRYRDYTEAFF	TGTGCCAGCAGATACAGGGATTACACTGAAGCTTTCTTT
-	TRBJ1-1	TRBV29-1	-	CSVVGNFVNTEAFF	TGCAGCGTTGTGGGCAACTTCGTGAACACTGAAGCTTTCTTT
few	TRBJ2-1	TRBV30	-	CAWNRDPWNEQFF	TGTGCCTGGAATAGGGACCCTTGGAATGAGCAGTTCTTC
-	TRBJ1-6	TRBV5-4	TRBD1	CASSWGQGNSPLHF	TGTGCCAGCAGCTGGGGACAGGGAAATTCACCCCTCCACTTT
-	TRBJ2-3	TRBV14	-	CASSPSGHTQYF	TGTGCCAGCAGCCCCTCGGGGCATACGCAGTATTTT
few	TRBJ2-1	TRBV25-1	-	CASSPQLSSYNEQFF	TGTGCCAGCAGTCCCCAACTGAGCTCCTACAATGAGCAGTTCTTC
-	TRBJ2-3	TRBV5-4	TRBD1	CASSYDRGGDTQYF	TGTGCCAGCAGCTACGACAGGGGCGGTGATACGCAGTATTTT
few	TRBJ1-6	TRBV7-2	-	CASSSQGMRSQSPLHF	TGTGCCAGCAGCTCCCAGGGAATGCGATCGCAGTCACCCCTCCACTTT
few	TRBJ2-3	TRBV7-9	-	CASSASVVTIDTQYF	TGTGCCAGCAGCGCTAGCGTGGTGACTATAGATACGCAGTATTTT
-	TRBJ1-4	TRBV6-6	-	CASSYRDNEKLFF	TGTGCCAGCAGTTACAGAGATAATGAAAAACTGTTTTTT
-	TRBJ1-5	TRBV5-1	-	CASYQPQHF	TGCGCCAGCTATCAGCCCCAGCATTTT
few	TRBJ1-2	TRBV2	TRBD1	CASGTGGNYGYTF	TGTGCCAGCGGGACAGGGGGCAACTATGGCTACACCTTC
-	TRBJ1-3	TRBV5-1	-	CASSLSGAQGNTIYF	TGCGCCAGCAGCTTGTCAGGGGCTCAGGGAAACACCATATATTTT
few	TRBJ1-2	TRBV5-5	TRBD1	CASSFPTLSGTGDGYTF	TGTGCCAGCAGCTTCCCCACACTCTCCGGGACAGGGGATGGCTACACCTTC
-	TRBJ1-5	TRBV19	-	CASSMNNKNQPQHF	TGTGCCAGTAGTATGAACAACAAAAATCAGCCCCAGCATTTT
-	TRBJ1-1	TRBV1	-	CTTRPPGAGFGEAFF	TGCACCACACGTCCCCCAGGCGCAGGGTTTGGTGAAGCTTTCTTT
few	TRBJ2-7	TRBV9	TRBD2	CASSVEAGAHYEQYF	TGTGCCAGCAGCGTTGAAGCGGGGGCCCATTACGAGCAGTACTTC
-	TRBJ2-1	TRBV4-1	-	CASSQVMGARTDEQFF	TGCGCCAGCAGCCAAGTGATGGGGGCCAGGACGGATGAGCAGTTCTTC
many	TRBJ2-5	TRBV14	-	CASSQGRGGETQYF	TGTGCCAGCAGCCAAGGCAGGGGAGGAGAGACCCAGTACTTC
few	TRBJ1-2	TRBV6-5	-	CASGRLSSNYGYTF	TGTGCCAGCGGTCGGTTGAGCAGTAACTATGGCTACACCTTC
-	TRBJ2-1	TRBV30	-	CAWSAVSAYNEQFF	TGTGCCTGGAGTGCCGTCTCTGCCTACAATGAGCAGTTCTTC
-	TRBJ1-1	TRBV30	-	CAWIPGVSGNTEAFF	TGTGCCTGGATACCCGGCGTGTCGGGGAACACTGAAGCTTTCTTT
many	TRBJ1-2	TRBV19	-	CASSARLFNYGYTF	TGTGCCAGTAGTGCCAGGCTCTTTAACTATGGCTACACCTTC
-	TRBJ2-5	TRBV5-1	TRBD2	CASSESAGVIETQYF	TGCGCCAGCAGCGAATCAGCGGGGGTAATAGAGACCCAGTACTTC
-	TRBJ2-5	TRBV7-2	TRBD1	CASSSDRLETQYF	TGTGCCAGCAGCTCGGACAGGCTGGAGACCCAGTACTTC
-	TRBJ1-1	TRBV9	-	CASSDTSTQGEAFF	TGTGCCAGCAGCGATACCTCAACTCAGGGGGAAGCTTTCTTT
-	TRBJ1-3	TRBV19	TRBD1	CASSIRTGSSGNTIYF	TGTGCCAGTAGTATACGGACAGGGAGCTCTGGAAACACCATATATTTT
-	TRBJ1-1	TRBV28	-	CASSSPERHRDRAFF	TGTGCCAGCAGTTCCCCTGAGCGCCACCGAGATCGGGCTTTCTTT
-	TRBJ1-3	TRBV18	-	CASSVSQRNTIYF	TGTGCCAGCTCAGTTTCTCAGCGAAACACCATATATTTT
few	TRBJ2-3	TRBV7-8	-	CASSFRGSTDTQYF	TGTGCCAGCAGCTTTAGGGGCAGCACAGATACGCAGTATTTT
-	TRBJ2-5	TRBV6-6	TRBD2	CASSSPSGGTQGTQYF	TGTGCCAGCAGTTCACCTAGCGGGGGGACCCAAGGGACCCAGTACTTC
few	TRBJ2-7	TRBV4-1	-	CASSQGPGTAYEQYF	TGCGCCAGCAGCCAAGGCCCCGGGACCGCCTACGAGCAGTACTTC
-	TRBJ2-1	TRBV6-6	-	CASSYWGEYNEQFF	TGTGCCAGCAGTTACTGGGGGGAGTACAATGAGCAGTTCTTC
few	TRBJ2-5	TRBV11-2	TRBD2	CASSARTSGQETQYF	TGTGCCAGCAGCGCACGGACTAGCGGCCAAGAGACCCAGTACTTC
-	TRBJ1-1	TRBV5-4	-	CASSLAGQGRAFF	TGTGCCAGCAGCTTGGCAGGGCAGGGGAGAGCTTTCTTT
many	TRBJ2-3	TRBV10-3	-	CATMYGNGRDTQYF	TGTGCCACCATGTACGGGAACGGAAGGGATACGCAGTATTTT
-	TRBJ2-3	TRBV9	TRBD2	CASSLKRGYTDTQYF	TGTGCCAGCAGCCTCAAGCGGGGGTACACAGATACGCAGTATTTT
-	TRBJ2-5	TRBV5-6	TRBD1	CASSGNRGKETQYF	TGTGCCAGCAGCGGAAACAGGGGGAAAGAGACCCAGTACTTC
-	TRBJ1-6	TRBV7-2	-	CASSLVSLDSPLHF	TGTGCCAGCAGCTTAGTATCGTTGGATTCACCCCTCCACTTT
-	TRBJ1-4	TRBV10-3	-	CASSSSGTRTEKLFF	TGTGCCAGCAGTTCCTCCGGGACGAGGACTGAAAAACTGTTTTTT
-	TRBJ2-7	TRBV25-1	-	CASSELGGSSYEQYF	TGTGCCAGCAGTGAATTGGGTGGGAGCTCCTACGAGCAGTACTTC
few	TRBJ2-1	TRBV7-2	-	CASSLEGSTEQFF	TGTGCCAGCAGCTTAGAGGGGTCCACTGAGCAGTTCTTC